The 5 T cell receptor beta chains below all came from one sample that was sequenced in a study of blood T cells in healthy people across ages. The second PCR ran about 6 to 12 cycles with a sample-barcoded 5' primer and J-beta primers. MiXCR, applied by TCRdb to the 5' RACE reads, yields one record per CDR3 protein. The sample carries approximately 800,000 distinct CDR3 sequences, about 47% recorded once. The sample was blood. These receptor sequences come from an older man in good health.

This clonotype was seen only a few times. The chain is built from TRBV12-3 or TRBV12-4 and TRBJ2-1; the D gene is possibly TRBD2 (5 bases). V was shortened by 3 bases and J by 4 bases, with 19 bases between the two germline ends. This CDR3 has 17 residues. The CDR3 is CASSLDGRMEVYNEQFF. CDR3 nucleotides: TGTGCCAGCAGTTTGGACGGACGAATGGAGGTTTACAATGAGCAGTTCTTC.

This chain uses TRBV5-6 with TRBJ1-3, with D maybe TRBD1 (5 bases). Per the germline V gene, CDR1 is SGHDT and CDR2 is YYEEEE. The CDR3 has 14 amino acids. V lost 6 bases and J 0 bases, leaving 10 bases between the germline ends. The CDR3 is CASNKQGSGNTIYF. CDR3 in DNA: TGTGCCAGCAACAAGCAGGGCTCTGGAAACACCATATATTTT.

A word on this clonotype: A read error may be the cause here, since a much bigger clone is one base away. The CDR3 DNA reads TGCAGTGCTAGGGCTGTTCAGGAGGCAGAGACCCAGTACTTC. Translation gives CSARAVQEAETQYF. The genes are TRBV20-1 and TRBJ2-7, with D tentatively TRBD2 (5 bases). The DNA end is a closer match to TRBJ2-5, so the J assignment may be wrong. Germline V gives CDR1 DFQATT, CDR2 SNEGSKA (reference sequence). The CDR3 extends over 14 amino acids.

The chain carries TRBV5-1 and TRBJ2-1; 7 nucleotides line up with TRBD1. Unmatched junction bases numbered 9, after V lost 6 bases and J lost 6 bases. CDR1 and CDR2 from the germline V gene are SGHRS and YFSETQ. The CDR3 covers 14 residues. CDR3 sequence reads: CASNFETGRNEQFF. CDR3 sequence (DNA): TGCGCCAGCAATTTCGAGACAGGGCGCAATGAGCAGTTCTTC.

This rearrangement joins TRBV5-5 to TRBJ1-3; D not resolved. CDR1 SGHKS and CDR2 YYEKEE come from the germline V gene (reference sequence). With 0 bases removed from V and 0 bases from J, the gap between germline ends came to 7 bases. The CDR3 is 15 amino acids. CDR3 in amino acids: CASSLVMDSGNTIYF. In DNA, the CDR3 is TGTGCCAGCAGCTTGGTTATGGACTCTGGAAACACCATATATTTT. The whole variable domain, filled in from reference TRBV5-5 and TRBJ1-3, reads DAGVTQSPTHLIKTRGQQVTLRCSPISGHKSVSWYQQVLGQGPQFIFQYYEKEERGRGNFPDRFSARQFPNYSSELNVNALLLGDSALYLCASSLVMDSGNTIYFGEGSWLTVV.